This T cell receptor (beta chain) is from a study of cytomegalovirus exposure and HLA in healthy donors. Study as a whole: Earlier, 110 million or so unique TCR beta sequences were recovered from about 200 million T cells by an analysis. Points from the study as a whole: Associated with HLA alleles at 0.05 false discovery rate in a later analysis were around 15,000 TCR beta sequences.

Comment on this clone: The antigen is undetermined.

Germline-derived CDR1 and CDR2 are ENHRY and SYGVKD. The junction had 5 bases not matched to a gene; V was cut back by 3 bases and J by 0 bases. The CDR3 is 17 residues long. The PCR made use of 60 Vbeta and 13 Jbeta primers. The protocol was immunoSEQ multiplex PCR, while the TCRdb copy is restricted to in-frame clones and leaves out a portion. The top ten clones hold around 2% of a sample with 150,000 to 200,000 clones, roughly four fifths of them seen once. Sequences were obtained from PBMCs. The chain is built from TRBV10-3 and TRBJ1-5, with TRBD1 matching over 10 bases. The clonotype was recovered from a man between 18 and 29 years old in good health and CMV-seronegative. CDR3 sequence: CAISERDRGYSNQPQHF. The CDR3 DNA reads TGTGCCATCAGTGAAAGGGACAGGGGTTATAGCAATCAGCCCCAGCATTTT.